This T cell receptor beta chain derives from a study of graft-versus-host responses after intestinal transplantation (dated by TCRdb to the early 2020s). Regarding the research as a whole: Recipients received multivisceral, liver-intestinal, or isolated intestinal transplants. All recipients received anti-thymocyte globulin induction followed by maintenance tacrolimus and steroids for around 3 years. After intestinal transplantation, graft-versus-host and host-versus-graft alloreactive T cell clones were followed in the graft, circulation and bone marrow using bulk TCR-beta CDR3 sequencing. To identify alloreactive clones, pre-transplant mixed lymphocyte reaction products were sequenced and compared with unstimulated pre-transplant donor and recipient T cells. The cohort enrolled 20 to 30 intestinal transplant recipients including one retransplant, and a few patients lacking pretransplant specimens were excluded. Donor T cell macrochimerism was defined as a peak of at least 4% donor T cells among recipient peripheral blood mononuclear cells. Samples from three later patients were sequenced in-house on an Illumina MiSeq with MiXCR processing rather than by the commercial service. Overall study results and their limits: Early after transplant, peak levels of circulating GvH clones were found to be associated with declines in HvG clones. In the allografts of patients with donor T cell macrochimerism, GvH to HvG T cell clonal ratios were high. Conclusions were limited by the relatively low number and heterogeneity of intestinal transplant patients. GvH clones were found in recipient bone marrow, and some of the GvH clones appeared earlier in ileal mucosa or blood, which is consistent with an intestinal mucosal origin.

Including the terminal cysteine and phenylalanine, the CDR3 comprises 14 residues. Of all the DNA, just the CDR3 is kept, 42 bases in frame from base 1. CDR1 MDHEN and CDR2 SYDVKM were looked up in the germline V gene. V and J lose 6 bases and 1 base, and a span of 9 bases separates them. In the paper's terms, the time point label means: cells obtained before transplantation from donor or recipient. CD3+CD4+ and CD3+CD8+ populations were FACS-sorted from unstimulated pre-transplant donor and recipient cells taken from spleen or lymph nodes. A word on this clone: The antigen it recognizes is unknown. Base qualities are missing; no much larger clone stands one base away.

Library prep was done by the immunoSEQ multiplex PCR assay. For most patients, genomic DNA was isolated with the Qiagen DNeasy Blood and Tissue Kit and shipped frozen to Adaptive Biotechnologies for TCR sequencing. For most patients, high-throughput TCR-beta CDR3 sequencing of genomic DNA was performed by Adaptive Biotechnologies. The published analysis was carried out like this. Adaptive's ImmunoSEQ software supplied the TCR sequencing data for approximately 18 patients, while MiXCR and VDJtools were used to process a few other patients. To correct CD4 versus CD8 sorting errors, sequences present in both subsets at a frequency ratio below 5:1 were removed. CDR3 nucleotide sequences shared by donor and recipient were removed because the origin of these sequences could not be assigned. Alloreactive clones required at least 2-fold expansion over unstimulated cells and minimum CFSE-low frequency of 0.002% (template counts) or 0.001% (read counts). A clone was considered mappable if detected in the sequenced pre-transplant spleen, lymph node, or MLR CFSE-low populations of the donor or recipient. The cumulative frequency of alloreactive clones was calculated as a percentage of all sequences, weighted by copy number. As stored in TCRdb, this immuneACCESS dataset retains in-frame rearrangements with V and J assigned. A fraction of the clones does not appear; measured against another copy, unresolved V genes explain less than half of the discrepancy, and the remainder lacks a known reason. The V and J calls and clone size are taken from that table; D and trimming were inferred from the DNA. The sample table shows tens of thousands of clones, and nearly 90% are seen once. The leading ten clones occupy less than 4.5% of the sample.

The TCR comes from a human donor who was the organ donor for an intestinal transplant. This specimen was unstimulated CD8+ T cells sorted from spleen or lymph node cells, taken before transplant. The V and J genes are TRBV28 and TRBJ2-2; the D gene assignment is ambiguous. The DNA sequence reads TGTGCCAGCAGGTCTGACTTGAACACCGGGGAGCTGTTTTTT. Protein translation: CASRSDLNTGELFF.